The subject of this entry is one TCR beta chain. Individual cDNA molecules received unique molecular identifiers in the library. From the RACE reads, TCRdb called clonotypes with MiXCR, one entry per CDR3 protein. This table holds 150,000 to 200,000 distinct CDR3 sequences, around 13% found once. Trimming at V came to 6 bases and at J to 4 bases, leaving 8 bases not matched to a gene. The germline gives CDR1 SQVTM, CDR2 ANQGSEA. The CDR3 is 14 amino acids. The sample belongs to a study of human T cells and chemical hapten exposure. For the study at large: Subjects had 2% DPC placed on roughly 2 cm by roughly 2 cm of upper inner arm skin for sensitization.

As to time point: patch test 1, 2 weeks after DPC sensitization. Indicated treatment: therapeutic diphenylcyclopropenone sensitization with weekly scalp DPC. This clonotype was sampled from a woman in her twenties or thirties with alopecia areata. Some clones in this sample may be carry-over from other donors' samples. The sequences come from whole blood, collected in connection with sensitization to the hapten diphenylcyclopropenone (DPC). This chain connects TRBV29-1 to TRBJ2-3, with TRBD1 matching over 9 bases. The CDR3 sequence is CSVPRDRDADTQYF. The CDR3 nucleotides are TGCAGCGTCCCCCGGGACAGGGACGCAGATACGCAGTATTTT.